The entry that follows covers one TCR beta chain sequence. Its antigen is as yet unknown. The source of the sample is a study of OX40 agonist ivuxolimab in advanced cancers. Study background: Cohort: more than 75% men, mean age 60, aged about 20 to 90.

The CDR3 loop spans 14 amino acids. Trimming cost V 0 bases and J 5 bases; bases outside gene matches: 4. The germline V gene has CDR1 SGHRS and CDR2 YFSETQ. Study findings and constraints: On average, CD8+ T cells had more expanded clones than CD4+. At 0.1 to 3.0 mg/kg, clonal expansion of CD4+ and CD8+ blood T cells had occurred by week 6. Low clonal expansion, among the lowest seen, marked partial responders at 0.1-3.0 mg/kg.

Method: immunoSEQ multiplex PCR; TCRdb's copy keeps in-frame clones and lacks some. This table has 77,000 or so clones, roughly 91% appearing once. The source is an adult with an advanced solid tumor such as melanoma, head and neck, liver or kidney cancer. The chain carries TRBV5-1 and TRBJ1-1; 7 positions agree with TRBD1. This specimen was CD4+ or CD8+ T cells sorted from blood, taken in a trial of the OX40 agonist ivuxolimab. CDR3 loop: CASSLEGARTEAFF. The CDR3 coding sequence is TGCGCCAGCAGCTTGGAGGGGGCGCGAACTGAAGCTTTCTTT. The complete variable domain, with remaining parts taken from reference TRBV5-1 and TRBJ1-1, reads KAGVTQTPRYLIKTRGQQVTLSCSPISGHRSVSWYQQTPGQGLQFLFEYFSETQRNKGNFPGRFSGRQFSNSRSEMNVSTLELGDSALYLCASSLEGARTEAFFGQGTRLTVV.